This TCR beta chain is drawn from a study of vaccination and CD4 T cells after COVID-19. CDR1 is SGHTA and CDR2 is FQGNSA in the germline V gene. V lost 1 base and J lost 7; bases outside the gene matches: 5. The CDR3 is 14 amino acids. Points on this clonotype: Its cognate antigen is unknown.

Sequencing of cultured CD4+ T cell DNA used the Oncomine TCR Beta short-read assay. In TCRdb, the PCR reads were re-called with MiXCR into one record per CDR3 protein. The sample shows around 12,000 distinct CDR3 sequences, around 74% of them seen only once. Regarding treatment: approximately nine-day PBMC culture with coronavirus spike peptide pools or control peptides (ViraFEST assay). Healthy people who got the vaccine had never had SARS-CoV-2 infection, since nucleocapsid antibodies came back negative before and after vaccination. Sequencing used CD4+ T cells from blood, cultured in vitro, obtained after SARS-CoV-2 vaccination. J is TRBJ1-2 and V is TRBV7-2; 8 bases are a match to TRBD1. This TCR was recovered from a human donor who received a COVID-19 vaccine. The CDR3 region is CASSLERTGSGYTF. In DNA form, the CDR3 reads TGTGCCAGCAGCTTAGAGAGGACAGGGTCTGGCTACACCTTC.